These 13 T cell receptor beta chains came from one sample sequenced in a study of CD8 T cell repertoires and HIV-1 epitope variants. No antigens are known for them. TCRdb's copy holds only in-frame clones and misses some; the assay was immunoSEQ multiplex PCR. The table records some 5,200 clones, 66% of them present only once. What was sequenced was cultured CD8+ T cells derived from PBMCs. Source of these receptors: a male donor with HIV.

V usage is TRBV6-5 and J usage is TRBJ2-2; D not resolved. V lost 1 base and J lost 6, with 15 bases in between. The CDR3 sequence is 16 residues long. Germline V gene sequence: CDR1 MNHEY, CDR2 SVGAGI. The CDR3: CASSYFLGRGAGELFF. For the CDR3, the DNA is TGTGCCAGCAGTTACTTCTTGGGTCGAGGCGCCGGGGAGCTGTTTTTT.

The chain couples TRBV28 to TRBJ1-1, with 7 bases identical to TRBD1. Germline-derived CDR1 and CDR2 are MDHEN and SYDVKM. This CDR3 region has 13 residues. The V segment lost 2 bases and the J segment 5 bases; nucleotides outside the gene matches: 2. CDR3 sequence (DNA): TGTGCCAGCAGTTTAGAGGGGGCAACTGAAGCTTTCTTT. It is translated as CASSLEGATEAFF.

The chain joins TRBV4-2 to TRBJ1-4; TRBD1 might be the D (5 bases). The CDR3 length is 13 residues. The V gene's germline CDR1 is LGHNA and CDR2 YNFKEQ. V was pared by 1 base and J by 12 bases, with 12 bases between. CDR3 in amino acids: CASSQGSQEELFF. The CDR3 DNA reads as TGTGCCAGCAGCCAAGGATCACAGGAGGAACTGTTTTTT.

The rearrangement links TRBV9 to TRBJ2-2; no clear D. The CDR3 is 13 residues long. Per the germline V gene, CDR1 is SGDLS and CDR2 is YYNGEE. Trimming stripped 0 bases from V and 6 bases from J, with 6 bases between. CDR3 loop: CASSVGSPGELFF. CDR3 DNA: TGTGCCAGCAGCGTAGGGAGCCCCGGGGAGCTGTTTTTT.

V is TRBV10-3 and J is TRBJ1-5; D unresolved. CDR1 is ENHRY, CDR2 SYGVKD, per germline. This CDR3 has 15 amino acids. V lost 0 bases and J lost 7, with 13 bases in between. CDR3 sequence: CAISESLDGEQPQHF. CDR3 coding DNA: TGTGCCATCAGTGAGTCTTTAGACGGCGAGCAGCCCCAGCATTTT.

The chain's CDR3 is CASSSTGWEETQYF. The DNA for the CDR3 is TGCGCCAGCAGCTCGACAGGGTGGGAAGAGACCCAGTACTTC. The rearrangement uses TRBV5-1 and TRBJ2-5, with TRBD1 identical over 7 bases. Germline CDR1 is SGHRS and CDR2 is YFSETQ. The CDR3 spans 14 residues. J lost 3 bases, V lost 3 bases, and 5 bases had no gene match.

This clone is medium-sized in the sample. Here the CDR3 DNA reads TGCGCCAGCAGCTTATACAGCGGGACCACAAGCTCCTACGAGCAGTACTTC. This gives the protein CASSLYSGTTSSYEQYF. The gene calls are TRBV5-1 and TRBJ2-7; 7 nucleotides align to TRBD2. The length of the CDR3 is 17 residues. The V and J ends lost 2 bases and 0 bases, in that order; junction bases with no gene match: 11. Germline CDR1 SGHRS, CDR2 YFSETQ.

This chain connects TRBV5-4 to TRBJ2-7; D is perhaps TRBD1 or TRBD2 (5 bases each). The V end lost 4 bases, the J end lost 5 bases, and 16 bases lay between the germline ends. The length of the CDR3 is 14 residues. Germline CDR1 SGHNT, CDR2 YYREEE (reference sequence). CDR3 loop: CASSPTGGRDEQYF. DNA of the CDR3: TGTGCCAGCAGCCCTACAGGCGGGCGGGACGAGCAGTACTTC.

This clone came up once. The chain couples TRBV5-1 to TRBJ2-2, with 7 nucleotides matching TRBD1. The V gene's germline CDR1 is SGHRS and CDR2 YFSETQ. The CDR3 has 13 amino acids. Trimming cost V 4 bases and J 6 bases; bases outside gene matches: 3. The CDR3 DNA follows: TGCGCCAGCAGCGAGGGGGCGGCCGGGGAGCTGTTTTTT. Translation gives CASSEGAAGELFF. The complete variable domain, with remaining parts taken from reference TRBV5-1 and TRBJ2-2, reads KAGVTQTPRYLIKTRGQQVTLSCSPISGHRSVSWYQQTPGQGLQFLFEYFSETQRNKGNFPGRFSGRQFSNSRSEMNVSTLELGDSALYLCASSEGAAGELFFGEGSRLTVL.

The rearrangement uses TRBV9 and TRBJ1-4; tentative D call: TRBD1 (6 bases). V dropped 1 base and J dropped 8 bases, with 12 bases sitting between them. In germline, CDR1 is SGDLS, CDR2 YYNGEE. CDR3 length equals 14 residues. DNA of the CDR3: TGTGCCAGCAGCGTAACAGGGTCCGAGGAAAAACTGTTTTTT. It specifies CASSVTGSEEKLFF.

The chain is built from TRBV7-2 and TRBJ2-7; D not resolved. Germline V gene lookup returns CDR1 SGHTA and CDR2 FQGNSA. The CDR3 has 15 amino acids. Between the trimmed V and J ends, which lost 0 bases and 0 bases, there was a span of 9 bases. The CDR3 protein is CASSLADFSSYEQYF. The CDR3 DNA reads TGTGCCAGCAGCTTAGCGGATTTTAGCTCCTACGAGCAGTACTTC.

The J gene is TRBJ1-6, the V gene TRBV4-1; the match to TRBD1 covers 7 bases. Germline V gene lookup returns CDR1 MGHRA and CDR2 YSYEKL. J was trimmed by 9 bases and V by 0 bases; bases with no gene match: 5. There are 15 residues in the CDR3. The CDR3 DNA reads TGCGCCAGCAGCCAAGATCGGGCAGGGGGTTCACCCCTCCACTTT. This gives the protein CASSQDRAGGSPLHF.

The CDR3 nucleotides read TGTGCCAGCAGCCGAACAGGGGCCGGGTTATACAATGAGCAGTTCTTC. This translates into CASSRTGAGLYNEQFF. The V call is TRBV11-2, the J call TRBJ2-1; 7 bases are a match to TRBD1. Trimming took 5 bases from V and 4 from J; bases not matched to a gene: 11. The germline V gene encodes CDR1 SGHAT and CDR2 FQNNGV. This CDR3 is built from 16 residues.